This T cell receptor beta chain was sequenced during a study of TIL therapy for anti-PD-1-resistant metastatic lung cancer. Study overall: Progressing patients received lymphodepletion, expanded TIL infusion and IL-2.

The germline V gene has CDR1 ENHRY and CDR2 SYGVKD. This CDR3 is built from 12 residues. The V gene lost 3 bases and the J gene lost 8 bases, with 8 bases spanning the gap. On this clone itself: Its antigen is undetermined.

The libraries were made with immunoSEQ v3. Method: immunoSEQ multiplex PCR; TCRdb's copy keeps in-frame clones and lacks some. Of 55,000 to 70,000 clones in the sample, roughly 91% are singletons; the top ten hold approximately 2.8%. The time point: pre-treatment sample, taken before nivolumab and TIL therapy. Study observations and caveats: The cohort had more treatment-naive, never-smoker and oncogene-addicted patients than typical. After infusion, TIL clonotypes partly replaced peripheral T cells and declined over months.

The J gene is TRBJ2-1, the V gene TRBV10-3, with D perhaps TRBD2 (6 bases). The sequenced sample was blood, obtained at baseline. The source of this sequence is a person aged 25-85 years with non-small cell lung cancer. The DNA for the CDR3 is TGTGCCATCAGTGACGGGGAGGATGAGCAGTTCTTC. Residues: CAISDGEDEQFF.